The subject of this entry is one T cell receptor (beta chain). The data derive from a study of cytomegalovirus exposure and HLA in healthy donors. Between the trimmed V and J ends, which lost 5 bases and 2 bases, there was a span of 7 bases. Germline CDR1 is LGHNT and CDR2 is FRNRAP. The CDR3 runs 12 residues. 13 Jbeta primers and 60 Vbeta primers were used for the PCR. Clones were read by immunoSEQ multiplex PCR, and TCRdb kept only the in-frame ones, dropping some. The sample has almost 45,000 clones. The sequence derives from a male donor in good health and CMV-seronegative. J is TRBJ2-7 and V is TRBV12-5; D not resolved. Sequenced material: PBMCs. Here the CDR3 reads CASGPVAYEQYF. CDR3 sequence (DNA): TGTGCTAGTGGTCCCGTCGCCTACGAGCAGTACTTC.